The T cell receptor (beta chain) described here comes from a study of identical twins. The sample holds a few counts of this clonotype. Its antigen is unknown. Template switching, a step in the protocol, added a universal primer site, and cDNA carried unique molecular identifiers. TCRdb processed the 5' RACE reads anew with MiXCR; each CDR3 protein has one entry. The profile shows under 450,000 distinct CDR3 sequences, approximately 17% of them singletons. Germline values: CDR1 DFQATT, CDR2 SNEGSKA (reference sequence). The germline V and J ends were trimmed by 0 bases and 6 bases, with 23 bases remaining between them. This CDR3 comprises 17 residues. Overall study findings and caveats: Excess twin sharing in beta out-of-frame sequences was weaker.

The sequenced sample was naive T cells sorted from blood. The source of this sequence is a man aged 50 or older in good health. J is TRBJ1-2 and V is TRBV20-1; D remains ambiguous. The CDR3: CSARDLDPGVLLDGYTF. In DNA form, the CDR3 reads TGCAGTGCTAGAGATCTGGACCCGGGCGTCCTTCTCGATGGCTACACCTTC.